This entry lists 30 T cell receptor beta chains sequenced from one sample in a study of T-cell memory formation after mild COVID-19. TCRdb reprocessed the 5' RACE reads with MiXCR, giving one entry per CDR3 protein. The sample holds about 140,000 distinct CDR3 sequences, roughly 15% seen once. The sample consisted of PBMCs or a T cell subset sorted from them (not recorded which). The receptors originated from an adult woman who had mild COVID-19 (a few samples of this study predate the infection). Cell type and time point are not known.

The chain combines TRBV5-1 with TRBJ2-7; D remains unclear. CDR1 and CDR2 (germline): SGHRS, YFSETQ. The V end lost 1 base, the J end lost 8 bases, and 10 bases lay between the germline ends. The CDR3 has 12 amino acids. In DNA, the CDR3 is TGCGCCAGCAGCTTGTATGGAACGCAGCAGTACTTC. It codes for CASSLYGTQQYF.

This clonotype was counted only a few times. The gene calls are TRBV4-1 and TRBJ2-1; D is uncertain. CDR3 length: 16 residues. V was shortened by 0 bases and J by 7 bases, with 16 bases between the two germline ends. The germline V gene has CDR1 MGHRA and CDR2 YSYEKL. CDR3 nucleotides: TGCGCCAGCAGCCAAGAATTTGCCGGGCTAGGTAATGAGCAGTTCTTC. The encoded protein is CASSQEFAGLGNEQFF.

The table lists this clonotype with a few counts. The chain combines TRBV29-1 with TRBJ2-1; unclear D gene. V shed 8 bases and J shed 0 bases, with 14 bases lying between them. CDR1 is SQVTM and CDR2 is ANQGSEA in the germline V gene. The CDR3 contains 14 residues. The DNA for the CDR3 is TGCAGCTCTGAGGACCCTAACTCCTACAATGAGCAGTTCTTC. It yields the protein CSSEDPNSYNEQFF.

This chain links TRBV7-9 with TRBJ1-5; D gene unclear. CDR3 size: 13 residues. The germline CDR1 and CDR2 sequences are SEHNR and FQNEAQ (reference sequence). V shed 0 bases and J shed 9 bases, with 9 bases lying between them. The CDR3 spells CASSLAARLPQHF. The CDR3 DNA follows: TGTGCCAGCAGCTTAGCGGCGCGACTGCCCCAGCATTTT.

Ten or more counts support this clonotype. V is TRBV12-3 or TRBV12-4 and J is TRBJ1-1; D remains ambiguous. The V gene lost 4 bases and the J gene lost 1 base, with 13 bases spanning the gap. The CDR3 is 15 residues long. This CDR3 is CASSSAWTGNTEAFF. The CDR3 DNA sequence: TGTGCCAGCAGTTCGGCCTGGACGGGGAACACTGAAGCTTTCTTT.

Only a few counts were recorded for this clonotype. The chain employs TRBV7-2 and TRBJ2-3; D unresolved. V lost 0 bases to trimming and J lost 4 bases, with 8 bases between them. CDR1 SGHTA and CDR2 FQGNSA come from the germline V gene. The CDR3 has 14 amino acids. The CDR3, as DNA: TGTGCCAGCAGCTTAGCACGTCAGGCAGATACGCAGTATTTT. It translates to CASSLARQADTQYF.

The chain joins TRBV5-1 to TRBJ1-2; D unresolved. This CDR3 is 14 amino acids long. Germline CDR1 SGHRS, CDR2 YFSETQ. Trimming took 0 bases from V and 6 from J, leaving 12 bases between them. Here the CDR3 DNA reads TGCGCCAGCAGCTTGGGGAGGGCCACCGATGGCTACACCTTC. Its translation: CASSLGRATDGYTF.

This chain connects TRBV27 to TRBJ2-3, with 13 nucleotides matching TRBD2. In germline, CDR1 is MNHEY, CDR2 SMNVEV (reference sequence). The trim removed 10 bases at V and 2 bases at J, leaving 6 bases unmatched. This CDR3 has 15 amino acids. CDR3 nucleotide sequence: TGTGCCACCAGACTAGCGGGGGGCAACACAGATACGCAGTATTTT. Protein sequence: CATRLAGGNTDTQYF.

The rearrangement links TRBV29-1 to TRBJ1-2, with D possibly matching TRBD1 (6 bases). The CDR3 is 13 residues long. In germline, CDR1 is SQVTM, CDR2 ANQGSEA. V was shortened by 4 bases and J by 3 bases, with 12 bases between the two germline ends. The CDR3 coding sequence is TGCAGCGTTGTAGGGGGAAAGGACTATGGCTACACCTTC. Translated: CSVVGGKDYGYTF.

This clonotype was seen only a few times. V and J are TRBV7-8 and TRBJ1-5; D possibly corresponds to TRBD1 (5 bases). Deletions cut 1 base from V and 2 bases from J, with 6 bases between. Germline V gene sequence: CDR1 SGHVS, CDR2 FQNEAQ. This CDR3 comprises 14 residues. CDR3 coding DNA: TGTGCCAGCAGCTTAGGCAGGGGCAATCAGCCCCAGCATTTT. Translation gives CASSLGRGNQPQHF.

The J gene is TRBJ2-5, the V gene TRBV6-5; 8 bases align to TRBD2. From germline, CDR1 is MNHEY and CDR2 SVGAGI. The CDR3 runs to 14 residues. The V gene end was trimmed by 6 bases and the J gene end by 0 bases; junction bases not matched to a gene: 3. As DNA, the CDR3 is TGTGCCAGCAGGGCTAGCGGGTACCAAGAGACCCAGTACTTC. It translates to CASRASGYQETQYF.

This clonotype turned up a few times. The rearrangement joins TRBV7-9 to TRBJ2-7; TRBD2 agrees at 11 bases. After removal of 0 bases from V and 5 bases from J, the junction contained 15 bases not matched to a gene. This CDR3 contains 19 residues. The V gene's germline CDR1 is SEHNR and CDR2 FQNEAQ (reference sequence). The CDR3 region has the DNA TGTGCCAGCAGCTTAGCTTCACATGGCGTAGCGGGAGGGCTCAACGAGCAGTACTTC. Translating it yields CASSLASHGVAGGLNEQYF.

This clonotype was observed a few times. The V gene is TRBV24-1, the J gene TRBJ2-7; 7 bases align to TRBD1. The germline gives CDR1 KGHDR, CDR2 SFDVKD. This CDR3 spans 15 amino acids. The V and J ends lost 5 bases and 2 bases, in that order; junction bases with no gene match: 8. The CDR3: CATSAPGQKAYEQYF. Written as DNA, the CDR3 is TGTGCCACCAGTGCTCCGGGACAGAAAGCCTACGAGCAGTACTTC.

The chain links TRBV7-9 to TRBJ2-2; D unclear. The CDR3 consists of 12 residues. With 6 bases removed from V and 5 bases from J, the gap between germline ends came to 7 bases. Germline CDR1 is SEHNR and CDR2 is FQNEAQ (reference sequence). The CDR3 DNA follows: TGTGCCAGCAGGGCAGTAACCGGGGAGCTGTTTTTT. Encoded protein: CASRAVTGELFF.

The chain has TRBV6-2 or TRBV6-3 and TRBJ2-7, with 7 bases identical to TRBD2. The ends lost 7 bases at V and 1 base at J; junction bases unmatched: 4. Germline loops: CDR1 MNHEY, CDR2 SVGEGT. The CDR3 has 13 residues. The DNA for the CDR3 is TGTGCCAGCACCTATAGCGGGTCCTACGAGCAGTACTTC. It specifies CASTYSGSYEQYF.

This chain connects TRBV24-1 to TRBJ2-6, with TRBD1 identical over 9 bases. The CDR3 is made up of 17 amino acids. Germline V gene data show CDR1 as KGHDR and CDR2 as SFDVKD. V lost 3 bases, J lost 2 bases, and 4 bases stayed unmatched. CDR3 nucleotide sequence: TGTGCCACCAGTGATCCCGGGACAGGGCCTGGGGCCAACGTCCTGACTTTC. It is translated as CATSDPGTGPGANVLTF.

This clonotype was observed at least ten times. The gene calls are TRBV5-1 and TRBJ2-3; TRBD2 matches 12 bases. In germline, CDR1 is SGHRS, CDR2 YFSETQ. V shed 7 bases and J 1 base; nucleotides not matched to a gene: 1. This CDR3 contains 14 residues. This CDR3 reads CASRLAGGTDTQYF. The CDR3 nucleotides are TGCGCCAGCCGACTAGCGGGAGGCACAGATACGCAGTATTTT. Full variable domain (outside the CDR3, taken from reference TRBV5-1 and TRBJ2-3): KAGVTQTPRYLIKTRGQQVTLSCSPISGHRSVSWYQQTPGQGLQFLFEYFSETQRNKGNFPGRFSGRQFSNSRSEMNVSTLELGDSALYLCASRLAGGTDTQYFGPGTRLTVL.

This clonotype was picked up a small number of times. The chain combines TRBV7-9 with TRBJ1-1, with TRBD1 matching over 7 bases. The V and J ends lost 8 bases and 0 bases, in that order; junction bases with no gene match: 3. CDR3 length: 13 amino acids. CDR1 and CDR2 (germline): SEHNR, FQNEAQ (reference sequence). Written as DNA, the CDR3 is TGTGCCAGCCGGGACAGCTTGAACACTGAAGCTTTCTTT. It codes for CASRDSLNTEAFF.

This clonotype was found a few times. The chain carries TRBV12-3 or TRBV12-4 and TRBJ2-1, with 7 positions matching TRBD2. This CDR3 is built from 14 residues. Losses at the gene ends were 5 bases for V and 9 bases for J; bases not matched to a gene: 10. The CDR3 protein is CASSQRAGVGEQFF. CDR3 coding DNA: TGTGCCAGCAGTCAAAGGGCGGGAGTGGGTGAGCAGTTCTTC.

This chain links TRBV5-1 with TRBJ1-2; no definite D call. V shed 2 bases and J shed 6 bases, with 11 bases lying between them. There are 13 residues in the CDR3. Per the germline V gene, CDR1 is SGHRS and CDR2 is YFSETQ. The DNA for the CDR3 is TGCGCCAGCAGCTTATCTAAGGTTGATGGCTACACCTTC. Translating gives CASSLSKVDGYTF.

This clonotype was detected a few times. The CDR3 sequence is CASSLRRQGYEQYF. The DNA for the CDR3 is TGTGCCAGCAGTTTACGGCGACAGGGCTACGAGCAGTACTTC. The chain uses TRBV6-5 and TRBJ2-7, with 7 bases fitting TRBD1. This CDR3 has 14 residues. V dropped 4 bases and J dropped 3; count of bases not matched to a gene: 6. Germline lookup yields CDR1 MNHEY and CDR2 SVGAGI.

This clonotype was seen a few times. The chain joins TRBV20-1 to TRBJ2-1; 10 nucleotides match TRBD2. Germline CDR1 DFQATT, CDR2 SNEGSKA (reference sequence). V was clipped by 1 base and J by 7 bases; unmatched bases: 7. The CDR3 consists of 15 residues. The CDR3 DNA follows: TGCAGTGCTAGAGGTCCGACTAGCGGGTCGAATGAGCAGTTCTTC. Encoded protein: CSARGPTSGSNEQFF.

CDR3: CASSQRNTGGTQYF. The CDR3 nucleotides read TGCGCCAGCAGCCAACGCAATACGGGGGGTACGCAGTATTTT. V is TRBV5-1 and J is TRBJ2-3, with 7 bases identical to TRBD2. The length of the CDR3 is 14 residues. Germline-derived CDR1 and CDR2 are SGHRS and YFSETQ. Trimming cost V 4 bases and J 8 bases; bases outside gene matches: 10.

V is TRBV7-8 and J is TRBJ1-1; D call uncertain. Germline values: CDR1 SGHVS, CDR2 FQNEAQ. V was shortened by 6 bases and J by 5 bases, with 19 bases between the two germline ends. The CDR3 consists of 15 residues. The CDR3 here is CASRPDPGAGTEAFF. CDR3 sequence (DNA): TGTGCCAGCAGACCGGACCCCGGCGCAGGTACTGAAGCTTTCTTT.

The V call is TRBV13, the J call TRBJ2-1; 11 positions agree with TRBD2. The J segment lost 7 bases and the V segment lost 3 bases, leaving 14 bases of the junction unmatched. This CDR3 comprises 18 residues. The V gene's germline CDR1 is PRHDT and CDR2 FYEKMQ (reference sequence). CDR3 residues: CASSFLKILAGVLNEQFF. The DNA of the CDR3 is TGTGCCAGCAGCTTCTTAAAAATACTAGCGGGAGTCTTGAATGAGCAGTTCTTC.

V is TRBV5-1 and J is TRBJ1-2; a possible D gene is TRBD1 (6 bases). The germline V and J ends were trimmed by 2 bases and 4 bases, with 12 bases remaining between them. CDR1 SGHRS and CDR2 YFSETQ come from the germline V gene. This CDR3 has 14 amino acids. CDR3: CASSFRGSPYGYTF. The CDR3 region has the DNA TGCGCCAGCAGCTTCAGGGGATCCCCCTATGGCTACACCTTC.

CDR3 sequence reads: CASSLARGPTDTQYF. Here the CDR3 DNA reads TGTGCCAGCAGTTTAGCGCGGGGGCCCACAGATACGCAGTATTTT. The rearrangement links TRBV12-3 or TRBV12-4 to TRBJ2-3, with D possibly matching TRBD2 (7 bases). The CDR3 covers 15 residues. Deletions cut 0 bases from V and 2 bases from J, with 9 bases between.

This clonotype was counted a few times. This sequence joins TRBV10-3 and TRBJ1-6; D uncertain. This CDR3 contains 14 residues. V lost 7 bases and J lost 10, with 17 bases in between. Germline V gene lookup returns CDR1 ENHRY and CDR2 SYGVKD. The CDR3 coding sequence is TGTGCCATCAAGGGAACGGCTAAGGTATCACCCCTCCACTTT. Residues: CAIKGTAKVSPLHF.

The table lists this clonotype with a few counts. The DNA for the CDR3 is TGTGCCAGCAGCTTAAACGGGAAACAAGAGACCCAGTACTTC. Residues: CASSLNGKQETQYF. The genes are TRBV7-9 and TRBJ2-5; D is perhaps TRBD2 (5 bases). CDR3 size: 14 residues. The V end was cut by 2 bases, the J end by 2 bases, with 9 bases between. In germline, CDR1 is SEHNR, CDR2 FQNEAQ (reference sequence).

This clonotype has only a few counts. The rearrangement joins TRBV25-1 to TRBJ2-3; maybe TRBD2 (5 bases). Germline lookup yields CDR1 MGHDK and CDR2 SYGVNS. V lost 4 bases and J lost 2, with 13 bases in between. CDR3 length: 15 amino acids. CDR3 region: CASSGGVSHTDTQYF. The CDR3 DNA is TGTGCCAGCAGTGGGGGAGTCTCCCACACAGATACGCAGTATTTT.